The entry below describes one TCR beta chain. The junction differs from germline at one of its ends, possibly a read error. This entry belongs to a study of cytomegalovirus exposure and HLA in healthy donors. CDR1 is SEHNR, CDR2 FQNEAQ, per germline (reference sequence). This CDR3 is 15 amino acids long. The study ran its PCR with 60 Vbeta and 13 Jbeta primers. Profiled with immunoSEQ multiplex PCR; TCRdb holds only in-frame clones, not every one. The table includes around 90,000 clones, 75% to 90% detected once. The chain carries TRBV7-9 and TRBJ2-7, with D tentatively TRBD2 (5 bases). The sequence came from a man aged 35 to 55 in good health and CMV-seropositive. Input material: PBMCs. The CDR3: CSSTQRTGAPYEQYF. The CDR3, as DNA: TGTTCCAGCACCCAAAGGACTGGAGCCCCCTACGAGCAGTACTTC.